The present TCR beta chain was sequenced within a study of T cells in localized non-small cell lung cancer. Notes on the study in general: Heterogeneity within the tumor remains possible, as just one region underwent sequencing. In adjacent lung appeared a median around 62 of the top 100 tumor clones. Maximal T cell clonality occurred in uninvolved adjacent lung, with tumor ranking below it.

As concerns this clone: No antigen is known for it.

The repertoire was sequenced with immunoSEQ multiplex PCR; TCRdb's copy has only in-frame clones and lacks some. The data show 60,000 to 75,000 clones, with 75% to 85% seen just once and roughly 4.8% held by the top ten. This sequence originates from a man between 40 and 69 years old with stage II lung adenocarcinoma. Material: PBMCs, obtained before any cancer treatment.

For the CDR3, the DNA is TGTGCCGGAAAGGAGGGCCTACTGAACACTGAAGCTTTCTTT. It specifies CAGKEGLLNTEAFF. V gene TRBV6-1 combines with J gene TRBJ1-1; D remains unclear. Germline V gives CDR1 MNHNS, CDR2 SASEGT. The CDR3 length is 14 residues. V was cut by 11 bases and J by 0 bases, with 16 bases left in between.